The rows below give T cell receptor beta chains drawn from one sample of a study of vaccination and CD4 T cells after COVID-19. These receptors' antigens are unknown. TCRdb used MiXCR to reprocess the PCR reads, holding one entry per CDR3 protein. The top ten hold about 10% of the sample, which has approximately 14,000 distinct CDR3 sequences, 51% seen once. Material: CD4+ T cells from blood, cultured in vitro. Receptors were obtained from a human donor who had recovered from COVID-19. The CDR3 runs from the conserved cysteine through the conserved F or W. The D gene is left open where the match is weak. Size values are once, few and many counts, or a class for expanded clones, and some rows have none.

clone_size	v_call	d_call	j_call	cdr3_aa	cdr3_nt
-	TRBV9	-	TRBJ2-1	CASSPGVYEQFF	TGTGCCAGCAGCCCCGGAGTCTATGAGCAGTTCTTC
-	TRBV20-1	-	TRBJ1-5	CSAGGLTNQPQHF	TGCAGTGCCGGGGGTCTCACAAATCAGCCCCAGCATTTT
-	TRBV20-1	TRBD2	TRBJ2-1	CSARRLADYNEQFF	TGCAGTGCTAGGAGACTAGCGGATTACAATGAGCAGTTCTTC
-	TRBV30	TRBD2	TRBJ2-3	CAWSVPTSGTDTQYF	TGTGCCTGGAGTGTACCGACTAGCGGCACAGATACGCAGTATTTT
-	TRBV14	-	TRBJ1-1	CASSQDYGGLLEAFF	TGTGCCAGCAGCCAAGATTATGGGGGGCTACTTGAAGCTTTCTTT
once	TRBV2	-	TRBJ2-5	CASPGQETQYF	TGTGCCAGCCCAGGACAAGAGACTCAGTACTTC
-	TRBV28	-	TRBJ1-2	CASSLSGGLLNYGYTF	TGTGCCAGCAGTTTATCTGGGGGGTTACTTAACTATGGCTACACCTTC
-	TRBV6-1	-	TRBJ1-5	CASSEFWAGNQPQHF	TGTGCCAGCAGTGAATTCTGGGCAGGCAATCAGCCCCAGCATTTT
-	TRBV7-6	-	TRBJ1-3	CASSIGGNTIYF	TGTGCCAGCAGCATAGGAGGAAACACCATATATTTT
few	TRBV12-1	-	TRBJ2-5	CASSFAGGTDQETQYF	-
-	TRBV20-1	-	TRBJ1-1	CSAPGLVRATEAFF	TGCAGTGCCCCAGGGCTTGTACGGGCCACTGAAGCTTTCTTT
-	TRBV6-5	-	TRBJ2-6	CASSYGGFGANVLTF	TGTGCCAGCAGTTACGGAGGGTTTGGGGCCAACGTCCTGACTTTC
-	TRBV6-2/TRBV6-3	-	TRBJ2-6	CASRSDGANVLTF	TGTGCCAGCAGATCAGACGGGGCCAACGTCCTGACTTTC
-	TRBV20-1	-	TRBJ1-5	CSAESYGQGPYSNQPQHF	TGCAGTGCTGAGTCTTATGGGCAGGGACCTTATAGCAATCAGCCCCAGCATTTT
-	TRBV6-2/TRBV6-3	-	TRBJ2-7	CASSYGAVRSGEQYF	TGTGCCAGCAGTTATGGGGCAGTCCGATCGGGCGAGCAGTACTTC
-	TRBV7-3	TRBD2	TRBJ2-1	CASSLTAAGGSDNEQFF	TGTGCCAGCAGCTTAACGGCGGCGGGAGGGTCGGACAATGAGCAGTTCTTC
few	TRBV5-1	-	TRBJ1-6	CASSLEGRHQSPLHF	TGCGCCAGCAGCTTGGAAGGCAGGCACCAATCACCCCTCCACTTT
-	TRBV2	-	TRBJ2-5	CASSESQQETQYF	TGTGCCAGCAGTGAAAGTCAGCAAGAGACCCAGTACTTC
-	TRBV15	TRBD1	TRBJ1-5	CATSSVQGFDQPQHF	TGTGCCACCAGCAGTGTACAGGGGTTTGATCAGCCCCAGCATTTT
-	TRBV20-1	-	TRBJ1-2	CSARDRTVLGYTF	TGCAGTGCTAGAGATCGGACAGTTCTTGGCTACACCTTC
few	TRBV19	-	TRBJ1-6	CASSVSGTDDSPLHF	TGTGCCAGTAGTGTGAGCGGGACGGACGATTCACCCCTCCACTTT
few	TRBV24-1	-	TRBJ2-1	CATSGNSNEQFF	TGTGCCACCAGTGGAAACAGCAATGAGCAGTTCTTC
-	TRBV20-1	-	TRBJ1-1	CSAEKLWTEAFF	TGCAGTGCTGAAAAATTGTGGACTGAAGCTTTCTTT
few	TRBV6-2/TRBV6-3	TRBD2	TRBJ2-5	CASSYSGLERSYNRATQYF	TGTGCCAGCAGTTACTCGGGACTAGAACGGTCCTACAATCGGGCGACCCAGTACTTC
-	TRBV6-2/TRBV6-3	-	TRBJ1-1	CASSGTEKTEAFF	TGTGCCAGCAGCGGGACGGAGAAGACTGAAGCTTTCTTT
once	TRBV27	-	TRBJ2-3	CASSARDGSTDTQYF	TGTGCCAGCAGTGCCCGGGACGGAAGCACAGATACGCAGTATTTT
few	TRBV7-2	-	TRBJ1-6	CASSLRSGQNSPLHF	TGTGCCAGCAGCTTACGCTCAGGGCAAAATTCACCCCTCCACTTT
-	TRBV4-2	TRBD1	TRBJ2-3	CASSQAAARGRTDTQYF	TGTGCCAGCAGCCAAGCGGCGGCCAGGGGGCGTACAGATACGCAGTATTTT
few	TRBV20-1	TRBD1	TRBJ1-4	CSARRTGGEKLFF	TGCAGTGCTAGGAGGACAGGCGGTGAAAAACTGTTTTTT
-	TRBV2	-	TRBJ2-5	CAVAPEGRGAQYF	TGTGCCGTCGCCCCTGAGGGCCGTGGGGCCCAGTACTTC
few	TRBV2	TRBD1	TRBJ1-5	CASSEAPGGGFQPQHF	TGTGCCAGCAGTGAAGCGCCGGGAGGGGGCTTCCAGCCCCAGCATTTT
-	TRBV20-1	-	TRBJ2-2	CSAKRDTNTGELFF	TGCAGTGCAAAAAGGGACACGAACACCGGGGAGCTGTTTTTT
-	TRBV20-1	-	TRBJ1-6	CSVRRVPKMSPLHF	TGCAGTGTACGTAGGGTGCCGAAAATGAGTCCCCTCCACTTT
few	TRBV20-1	-	TRBJ1-2	CSARAEYGYTF	TGCAGTGCTAGAGCGGAGTATGGCTACACCTTC
-	TRBV7-2	-	TRBJ2-5	CASSFPGLEETQYF	TGTGCCAGCAGCTTCCCGGGACTCGAAGAGACCCAGTACTTC
few	TRBV20-1	-	TRBJ1-5	CSARDFRGNQPQHF	TGCAGTGCTAGAGATTTCAGGGGAAATCAGCCCCAGCATTTT
few	TRBV19	TRBD1	TRBJ2-7	CASSIAGGVPYEQYF	TGTGCCAGTAGTATAGCAGGGGGCGTCCCCTACGAGCAGTACTTC
few	TRBV15	TRBD2	TRBJ2-5	CATSPSGGEVETQYF	TGTGCCACCAGCCCTAGCGGAGGAGAGGTAGAGACCCAGTACTTC
few	TRBV20-1	-	TRBJ2-3	CSGGEGTDTQYF	TGCAGTGGGGGAGAGGGCACAGATACGCAGTATTTT
few	TRBV20-1	-	TRBJ1-2	CSARDSVYTNYGYTF	TGCAGTGCTAGAGATAGTGTGTACACGAACTATGGCTACACCTTC
few	TRBV7-2	-	TRBJ1-1	CASSLMGPNTEAFF	TGTGCCAGCAGCTTAATGGGGCCCAACACTGAAGCTTTCTTT